This TCR beta chain was sequenced in a study of regulatory T cells in long-lasting Graves disease. Study-level results: There was favoring of TRBV28, TRBJ1-2 and TRBJ2-5 in persistent disease. Persistent patients had more shared public clonotypes (about 2,700) than new patients (about 970). Investigators studied peripheral blood only, not thyroid tissue.

This clonotype was observed at least ten times. Its antigen is still unknown. Both iRepertoire HTBI primers and Arm-PCR of CDR3 regions were used to build the TCR beta libraries. TCRdb reanalysed the multiplex PCR reads using MiXCR and keeps one entry per CDR3 protein. The data hold about 530,000 distinct CDR3 sequences, with 15% to 20% observed a single time. Unmatched junction bases numbered 13, after V lost 3 bases and J lost 11 bases. There are 15 residues in the CDR3. Time point meaning: newly diagnosed GD, antithyroid drugs for less than 3 months. TCR sequences were obtained from RNA taken from PBMCs. In addition, the sample was reused for a study of T cells in Graves' hyperthyroidism and ophthalmopathy. From that study: Among the patients, aged 18 to 65, hyperthyroidism was newly diagnosed and had lasted under 2 months.

This TCR was recovered from a middle-aged woman with Graves disease. J is TRBJ1-1 and V is TRBV12-3 or TRBV12-4, with 9 bases aligning to TRBD1. The sample here was peripheral blood mononuclear cells (PBMCs), taken at new diagnosis, from a patient treated with antithyroid drugs. The CDR3 spells CASSFQGQGNKGAFF. CDR3 nucleotide sequence: TGTGCCAGCAGTTTCCAGGGACAGGGAAATAAGGGTGCTTTCTTT.